This T cell receptor beta chain was retrieved from a study of beta chain features in type 1 diabetes. Study-level results: Moderate but significant shortening of TCRB CDR3s was recorded in all four CD4+ subsets from Type 1 diabetes patients.

Expressed TCRB transcripts were sequenced after all isolated RNA was converted to cDNA. Clones were sequenced by immunoSEQ multiplex PCR, and TCRdb holds only the in-frame ones, with some missing. The table lists a few hundred thousand clones, 8% to 10% of them singletons. A single heparinised draw of roughly 120 mL on average was taken per donor. Using CD45RO/CCR7/CD25/CD127/CD95/CD27, CD4+ naive, central memory, regulatory and stem cell-like memory cells were sorted. This clone has more than one count but fewer than ten. Its cognate antigen is unknown. CDR3 length equals 19 residues. Specimen: central memory CD4+ T cells from blood. The chain recombines TRBV21-1 with TRBJ2-6; TRBD1 is taken as the D call from the table, unchecked against the DNA. TRBV21-1 has pseudogene status. The receptor comes from a man aged 25 to 45 with type 1 diabetes. The CDR3 DNA reads as TGTGCCAGCAGCAAAGCGCGACAGGGCCTTAGCTCTGGGGCCAACGTCCTGACTTTC. Translating it yields CASSKARQGLSSGANVLTF.